This T cell receptor (beta chain) stems from a study of sequential checkpoint blockade in melanoma. Study details: After both sequences, patients received maintenance nivolumab.

This CDR3 comprises 16 residues. V was clipped by 2 bases and J by 3 bases; unmatched bases: 5. The V gene's germline CDR1 is MNHEY and CDR2 SVGAGI. TCRdb's table, derived via immunoSEQ multiplex PCR, lists solely in-frame clones and lacks some. The sample lists about 32,000 clones, around 82% seen once, with about 17% in the top ten. This clone was seen a single time. Described treatment: randomized to nivolumab then ipilimumab (arm A) or the reverse (arm B). None of the patients previously received DNA-damaging chemotherapy. Material: CD8+ T cells sorted from blood (inferred from file names), obtained from a patient given nivolumab and ipilimumab in sequence. The clonotype comes from a human donor with melanoma. The chain recombines TRBV6-5 with TRBJ2-7; the match to TRBD1 covers 12 bases. The CDR3 loop reads CASSYDRDRGLYEQYF. In DNA form, the CDR3 reads TGTGCCAGCAGTTACGACCGGGACAGGGGGCTCTACGAGCAGTACTTC.